This entry concerns a single TCR beta chain. This clone has a handful of counts. The antigen it binds to is not known. No base quality information exists; no much larger clone differs at one position. Whole blood was collected in K2EDTA tubes by collaborating institutions according to the institutions' own protocols. Collaborator samples were shipped for TCRbeta analysis as frozen whole blood, isolated PBMCs, or DNA extracted from either sample type. TCRbeta CDR3 regions were amplified from genomic DNA using the immunoSEQ Assay, a bias-controlled multiplex PCR. As for how the authors treated the data: The number of nucleated cells in each sample was estimated from the amplification of reference gene primers within the assay. To quantify the absolute abundance of each unique TCRbeta CDR3 rearrangement, sequence reads were collapsed and filtered. For each sample, productive Simpson clonality was calculated by taking the square root of Simpson's diversity index across productive rearrangements. Sourced from immuneACCESS, this table was stored by TCRdb with only in-frame sequences that have V and J called. A share of the clones is absent; for the studies checked, an unresolved V gene accounts for under half, and the remainder has no known explanation. V, J and clone size reflect that table, while D and trimming were determined from the DNA. Present in this sample are roughly 16,000 clones, roughly three quarters of which were seen just once. The leading ten clones occupy about 8.1% of the sample.

The data were obtained in a study of blood T cell repertoires in COVID-19 (dated by TCRdb to the early 2020s). About the study as a whole: The collaborator samples originated in the United States, Italy and Spain and spanned the acute and convalescent phases of COVID-19. The samples were drawn from two sources: the first 160 participants of the ongoing ImmuneRACE study, and fewer than 1,500 subjects contributed by 6 global collaborators. The material from the prospective study consisted of cDNA or gDNA derived from T cells, B-cell-depleted T cells, or PBMCs. Deeply sampled blood TCRbeta repertoires from subjects exposed to, actively infected with, or recovered from COVID-19 were included in the dataset. Sample metadata almost always included a de-identified subject ID, COVID-19 status, age in years and sex. Where available, HLA class I and class II types were taken from metadata supplied by the sample provider and were not determined by assay-based typing. The repertoires were made available in a free public database intended to serve as a resource for research on the immune response to SARS-CoV-2.

Unmatched junction bases come to 9, with V trimmed by 5 bases and J by 6 bases. From the germline V gene (reference sequence), CDR1 is LNHDA and CDR2 is SQIVND. The CDR3 runs 15 residues from the cysteine to the phenylalanine. Only the CDR3 region is kept as DNA, spanning 45 bases read in frame from base 1. Here is what the overall study found, with its caveats: How much clinical and demographic metadata was included differed by source and by participant, and the metadata was provided uncurated.

Sequencing input: peripheral blood. The sequence joins TRBV19 to TRBJ2-2, and 7 junction bases match TRBD1. This TCR was sampled from a man between 60 and 70 years old with acute or convalescent COVID-19. Here is the DNA: TGTGCCAGTAGTCCGACAGGGAACGAAGCCGGGGAGCTGTTTTTT. Its protein is CASSPTGNEAGELFF.